These T cell receptor beta chains were read from a single sample in a study of blood T cell repertoires in COVID-19. Data came from immunoSEQ multiplex PCR; TCRdb stores just in-frame clones and leaves some out. The data hold 200,000 to 300,000 clones, with about 89% observed a single time. The specimen sequenced was PBMCs or T cells enriched from blood (not recorded which). These receptors were taken from a man between 35 and 55 years old who had recovered from COVID-19. Both conserved end residues are trimmed from each CDR3.

TRBV5-4,TRBJ1-1,ASSSPGGTEAF
TRBV5-1,TRBJ2-7,ASSLATGGWGSYEQY
TRBV2,TRBJ1-3,ASSEGTPGNTIY
TRBV14,TRBJ1-5,ASSPSPYQPQH
TRBV12-3/TRBV12-4,TRBJ1-2,ASRLGASSGYT
TRBV4-2,TRBJ1-5,ASSLKSRGASNQPQH
TRBV5-4,TRBJ1-6,ASSLSSPTANSPLH
TRBV6-5,TRBJ1-6,ASSSPDGSNSPLH
TRBV2,TRBJ1-4,ASRTQATNEKLF
TRBV3-1/TRBV3-2,TRBJ1-1,ASSQPPGQLNTEAF
TRBV5-1,TRBJ2-7,ASSSAPGQLDYEQY